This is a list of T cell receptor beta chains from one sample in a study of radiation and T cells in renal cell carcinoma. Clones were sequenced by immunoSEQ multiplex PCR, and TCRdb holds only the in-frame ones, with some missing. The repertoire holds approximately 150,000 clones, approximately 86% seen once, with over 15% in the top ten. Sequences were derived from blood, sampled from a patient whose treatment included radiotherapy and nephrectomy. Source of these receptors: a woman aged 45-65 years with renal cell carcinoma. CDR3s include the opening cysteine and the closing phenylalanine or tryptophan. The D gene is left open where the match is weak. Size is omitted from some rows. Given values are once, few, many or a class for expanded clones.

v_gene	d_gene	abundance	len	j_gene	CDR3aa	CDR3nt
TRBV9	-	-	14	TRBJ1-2	CASSVGRGGYGYTF	TGTGCCAGCAGCGTAGGTCGGGGGGGCTATGGCTACACCTTC
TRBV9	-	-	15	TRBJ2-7	CASSARWEGHYEQYF	TGTGCCAGCAGCGCCCGGTGGGAGGGACACTACGAGCAGTACTTC
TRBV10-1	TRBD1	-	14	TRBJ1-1	CASSRDRGRTEAFF	TGCGCCAGCAGCCGGGACAGGGGGCGAACTGAAGCTTTCTTT
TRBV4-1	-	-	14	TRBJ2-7	CASSQVRSSYEQYF	TGCGCCAGCAGCCAAGTGAGGAGCTCCTACGAGCAGTACTTC
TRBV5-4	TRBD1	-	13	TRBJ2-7	CASSRDRGNEQYF	TGTGCCAGCAGCCGGGACAGGGGGAACGAGCAGTACTTC
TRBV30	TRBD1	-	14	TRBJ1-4	CAWRVGTANEKLFF	TGTGCCTGGAGGGTCGGGACAGCGAATGAAAAACTGTTTTTT
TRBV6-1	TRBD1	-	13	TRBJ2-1	CASSSQGVNEQFF	TGTGCCAGCAGCTCCCAGGGGGTCAATGAGCAGTTCTTC
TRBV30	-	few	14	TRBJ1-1	CAWSVDGTGDEAFF	TGTGCCTGGAGTGTAGACGGGACGGGGGATGAAGCTTTCTTT
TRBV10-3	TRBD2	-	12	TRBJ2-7	CAIRGGAWEQYF	TGTGCCATTCGGGGGGGAGCATGGGAGCAGTACTTC
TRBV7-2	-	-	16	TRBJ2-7	CASSLVTPVPAYEQYF	TGTGCCAGCAGCTTAGTTACACCCGTACCCGCCTACGAGCAGTACTTC
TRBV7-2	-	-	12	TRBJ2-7	CASSPDTYEQYF	TGTGCCAGCAGCCCCGATACCTACGAGCAGTACTTC